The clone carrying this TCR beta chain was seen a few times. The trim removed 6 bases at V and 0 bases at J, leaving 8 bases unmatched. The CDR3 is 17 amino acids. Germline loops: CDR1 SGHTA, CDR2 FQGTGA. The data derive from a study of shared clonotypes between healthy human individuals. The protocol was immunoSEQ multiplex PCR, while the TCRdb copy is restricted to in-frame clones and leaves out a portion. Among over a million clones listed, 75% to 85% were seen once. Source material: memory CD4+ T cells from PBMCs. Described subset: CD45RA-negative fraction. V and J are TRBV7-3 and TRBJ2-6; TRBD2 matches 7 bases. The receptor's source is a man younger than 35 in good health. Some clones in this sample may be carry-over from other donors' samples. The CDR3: CASRIGGRASGANVLTF. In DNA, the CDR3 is TGTGCCAGCAGAATTGGCGGGAGAGCCTCTGGGGCCAACGTCCTGACTTTC.